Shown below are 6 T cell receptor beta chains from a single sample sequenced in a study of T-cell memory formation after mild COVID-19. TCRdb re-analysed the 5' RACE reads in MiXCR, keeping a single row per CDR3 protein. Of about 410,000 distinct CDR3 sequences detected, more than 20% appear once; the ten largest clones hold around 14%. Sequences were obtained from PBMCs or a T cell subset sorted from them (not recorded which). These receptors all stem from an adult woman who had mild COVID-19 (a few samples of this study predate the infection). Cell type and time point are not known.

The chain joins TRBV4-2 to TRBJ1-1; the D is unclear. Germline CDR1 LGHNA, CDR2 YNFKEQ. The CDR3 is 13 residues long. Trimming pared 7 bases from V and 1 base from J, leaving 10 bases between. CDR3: CASTTDGNTEAFF. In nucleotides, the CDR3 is TGTGCCAGCACCACCGACGGGAACACTGAAGCTTTCTTT.

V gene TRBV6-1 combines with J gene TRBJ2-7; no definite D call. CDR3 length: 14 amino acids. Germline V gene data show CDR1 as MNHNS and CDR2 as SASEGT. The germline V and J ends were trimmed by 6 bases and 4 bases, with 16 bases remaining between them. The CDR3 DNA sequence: TGTGCCAGCAGCCGGTCGATGTGGGATTACGAGCAGTACTTC. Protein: CASSRSMWDYEQYF.

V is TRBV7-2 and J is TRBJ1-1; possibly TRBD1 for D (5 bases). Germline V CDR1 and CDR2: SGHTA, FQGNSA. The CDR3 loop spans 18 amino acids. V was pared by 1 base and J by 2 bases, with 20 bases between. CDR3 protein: CASSLDVGGVTINTEAFF. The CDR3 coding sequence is TGTGCCAGCAGCTTAGATGTGGGGGGGGTGACTATCAACACTGAAGCTTTCTTT.

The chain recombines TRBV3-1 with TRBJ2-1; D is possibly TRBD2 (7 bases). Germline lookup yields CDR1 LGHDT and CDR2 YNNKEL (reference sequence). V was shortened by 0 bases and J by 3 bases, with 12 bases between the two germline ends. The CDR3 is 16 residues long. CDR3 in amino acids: CASSQEGGGHYNEQFF. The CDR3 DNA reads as TGTGCCAGCAGCCAAGAGGGCGGGGGCCACTACAATGAGCAGTTCTTC.

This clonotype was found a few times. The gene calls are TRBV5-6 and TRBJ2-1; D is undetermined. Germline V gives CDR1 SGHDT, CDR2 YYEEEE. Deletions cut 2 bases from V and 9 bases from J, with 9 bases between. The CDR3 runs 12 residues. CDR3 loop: CASSFFLGEQFF. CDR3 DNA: TGTGCCAGCAGCTTCTTTCTGGGTGAGCAGTTCTTC.

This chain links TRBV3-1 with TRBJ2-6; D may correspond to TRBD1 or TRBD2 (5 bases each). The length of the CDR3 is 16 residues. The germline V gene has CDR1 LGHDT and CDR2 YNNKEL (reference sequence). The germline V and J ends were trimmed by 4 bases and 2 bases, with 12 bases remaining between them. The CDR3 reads CASSLQVGAGANVLTF. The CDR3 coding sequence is TGTGCCAGCAGCCTACAGGTCGGGGCTGGGGCCAACGTCCTGACTTTC.